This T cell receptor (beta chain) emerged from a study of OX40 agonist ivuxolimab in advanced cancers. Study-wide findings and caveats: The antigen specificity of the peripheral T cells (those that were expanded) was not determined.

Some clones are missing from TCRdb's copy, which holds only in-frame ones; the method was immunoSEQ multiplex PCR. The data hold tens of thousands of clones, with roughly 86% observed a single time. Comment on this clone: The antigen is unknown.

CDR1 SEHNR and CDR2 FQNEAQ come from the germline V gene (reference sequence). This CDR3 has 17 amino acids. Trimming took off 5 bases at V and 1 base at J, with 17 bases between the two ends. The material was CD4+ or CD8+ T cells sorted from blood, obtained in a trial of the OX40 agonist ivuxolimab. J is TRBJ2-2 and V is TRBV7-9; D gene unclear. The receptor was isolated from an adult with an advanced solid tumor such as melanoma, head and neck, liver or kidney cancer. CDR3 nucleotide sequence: TGTGCCAGCAGCCCTGGGATAAAATCGGGGAACACCGGGGAGCTGTTTTTT. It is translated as CASSPGIKSGNTGELFF.